Below are 5 T cell receptor beta chains sequenced from a single sample in a study of low-dose radiotherapy and immunotherapy resistance in tumors. Alpha- and beta-chain coverage of first-strand cDNA came from TRAV- and TRBV-specific primers. TCRs were amplified for about 18 PCR cycles with a constant-region primer and V-primer adapter. MiXCR was run by TCRdb on the reads, yielding one entry per CDR3 protein. The repertoire holds tens of thousands of distinct CDR3 sequences, with 9.4% as singletons. Regarding time point: before trial treatment. Sample: PBMCs, taken before treatment. Source of these receptors: a male donor with prostate cancer.

This clonotype was counted ten times or more. This sequence joins TRBV28 and TRBJ1-2; D perhaps matches TRBD1 (5 bases). V lost 5 bases and J 4 bases, leaving 17 bases between the germline ends. Looked up from germline, CDR1 is MDHEN and CDR2 is SYDVKM. The CDR3 consists of 15 residues. The CDR3 DNA reads as TGTGCCAGCAGTCACAATCGGCTCGGGGCCTATGGCTACACCTTC. This gives the protein CASSHNRLGAYGYTF.

This clonotype was seen ten or more times. CDR3 region: CASSTQEGQPQHF. The CDR3 DNA reads as TGTGCCAGTAGTACGCAGGAGGGTCAGCCCCAGCATTTT. The chain carries TRBV19 and TRBJ1-5; D gene unclear. V lost 4 bases to trimming and J lost 6 bases, with 10 bases between them. The CDR3 has 13 residues. The V gene's germline CDR1 is LNHDA and CDR2 SQIVND (reference sequence). The complete variable domain, with remaining parts taken from reference TRBV19 and TRBJ1-5, reads DGGITQSPKYLFRKEGQNVTLSCEQNLNHDAMYWYRQDPGQGLRLIYYSQIVNDFQKGDIAEGYSVSREKKESFPLTVTSAQKNPTAFYLCASSTQEGQPQHFGDGTRLSIL.

This clonotype was observed at least ten times. The chain links TRBV18 to TRBJ1-1; 9 bases align to TRBD1. Germline V lookup: CDR1 KGHSH, CDR2 LQKENI. The CDR3 covers 15 residues. V was clipped by 4 bases and J by 1 base; unmatched bases: 4. The CDR3 DNA reads TGTGCCAGCTCACTTCGGACAGGGGAGAACACTGAAGCTTTCTTT. It yields the protein CASSLRTGENTEAFF.

The rearrangement joins TRBV4-1 to TRBJ2-5; a weak D match, TRBD1 (6 bases). Between the trimmed V and J ends, which lost 4 bases and 5 bases, there was a span of 14 bases. The length of the CDR3 is 14 residues. Germline V gene data show CDR1 as MGHRA and CDR2 as YSYEKL. CDR3 in amino acids: CASSRYTGMETQYF. Written as DNA, the CDR3 is TGCGCCAGCAGCCGCTATACAGGGATGGAGACCCAGTACTTC.

This clonotype was picked up many times. The chain joins TRBV6-6 to TRBJ2-2; the D is unclear. The CDR3 contains 15 residues. CDR1 and CDR2 from the germline V gene are MNHNY and SVGAGI (reference sequence). Trimming cost V 6 bases and J 3 bases, with 14 bases left between them. The CDR3 region has the DNA TGTGCCAGCAGCAAAGACTCAGTGGACACCGGGGAGCTGTTTTTT. As protein: CASSKDSVDTGELFF.